This TCR beta chain came from a study of blood T cell repertoires in COVID-19. The overall study: The United States, Italy and Spain supplied acute and convalescent COVID-19 samples.

The CDR3 runs 15 residues. J was trimmed by 6 bases and V by 4 bases; bases with no gene match: 11. Germline CDR1 is SGHDN and CDR2 is FVKESK. Repertoires were generated with immunoSEQ multiplex PCR, while TCRdb's copy carries only in-frame clones and drops some. Of 140,000 or so clones listed, roughly 80% were seen once; the top ten hold 6.2%. Donors in Cohort 3 who had recovered were those with two negative PCRs, healthcare professional clearance, or resolution of their symptoms. This sequence originates from a woman in her forties who had recovered from COVID-19. The material sequenced was PBMCs or T cells enriched from blood (not recorded which). The chain joins TRBV14 to TRBJ1-2; 7 bases fit TRBD1. The CDR3: CASSPADRDYHGYTF. The CDR3 DNA sequence: TGTGCCAGCAGCCCTGCCGACAGGGATTATCATGGCTACACCTTC.